These T cell receptor beta chains were read from a single sample in a study of PD-L1 blockade in urothelial cancer. Repertoires were generated with immunoSEQ multiplex PCR, while TCRdb's copy carries only in-frame clones and drops some. The sample includes more than 90,000 clones, roughly 84% of them seen just once. The specimen was PBMCs, collected around atezolizumab (anti-PD-L1) treatment. Receptor source: a man in his 60s with urothelial cancer. The CDR3 runs from the conserved cysteine through the conserved F or W. A D gene is named only where the DNA matches it firmly. The listing skips clone size in some rows; elsewhere it reads once, few, many or a size class.

j_call	v_call	clone_size	d_call	cdr3_aa	cdr3_nt
TRBJ1-1	TRBV5-4	NA	NA	CASSSPGGGNTEAFF	TGTGCCAGCAGCTCCCCTGGCGGGGGGAACACTGAAGCTTTCTTT
TRBJ1-5	TRBV29-1	NA	NA	CSVAGQINQPQHF	TGCAGCGTCGCCGGACAGATCAATCAGCCCCAGCATTTT
TRBJ1-4	TRBV30	NA	NA	CAWEQATNEKLFF	TGTGCCTGGGAACAGGCAACTAATGAAAAACTGTTTTTT
TRBJ2-2	TRBV2	NA	TRBD2	CARAGTSGVNTGELFF	TGTGCCAGGGCCGGGACTAGCGGAGTTAACACCGGGGAGCTGTTTTTT
TRBJ2-1	TRBV30	NA	TRBD2	CAWSTSDDEQFF	TGTGCCTGGAGTACTAGCGATGATGAGCAGTTCTTC
TRBJ1-3	TRBV7-3	NA	TRBD1	CASSSRGNGFSGNTIYF	TGTGCCAGCAGCTCCAGGGGGAACGGATTCTCTGGAAACACCATATATTTT
TRBJ2-5	TRBV7-8	NA	NA	CASSLGSRAETQYF	TGTGCCAGCAGCTTAGGTAGCAGGGCGGAGACCCAGTACTTC
TRBJ1-3	TRBV4-2	few	TRBD1	CASSPSTGLGNTIYF	TGTGCCAGCAGCCCGTCGACAGGGTTAGGAAACACCATATATTTT
TRBJ2-3	TRBV28	NA	NA	CASSGSPAGFTSTDTQYF	TGTGCCAGCAGCGGTTCCCCTGCGGGATTTACTAGCACAGATACGCAGTATTTT
TRBJ1-2	TRBV5-1	NA	NA	CASSLQGPGYGYTF	TGCGCCAGCAGCTTGCAGGGGCCGGGCTATGGCTACACCTTC
TRBJ1-5	TRBV2	NA	NA	CASSDWQGLQPQHF	TGTGCCAGCAGTGACTGGCAGGGTCTTCAGCCCCAGCATTTT
TRBJ1-1	TRBV6-1	once	NA	CASQRMNTEAFF	TGTGCCAGCCAGAGGATGAACACTGAAGCTTTCTTT
TRBJ2-7	TRBV4-2	NA	TRBD2	CASSQLAGVFYEQYF	TGTGCCAGCAGCCAACTAGCGGGGGTTTTCTACGAGCAGTACTTC
TRBJ2-5	TRBV5-6	NA	NA	CASSSGTQLGTQYF	TGTGCCAGCAGCTCCGGGACACAATTGGGGACCCAGTACTTC
TRBJ1-2	TRBV6-1	NA	NA	CASRMDSYGYTF	TGTGCCAGCAGGATGGACAGCTATGGCTACACCTTC
TRBJ1-2	TRBV4-1	NA	NA	CASSQEGDTPPDGYTF	TGCGCCAGCAGCCAAGAGGGGGACACCCCCCCCGATGGCTACACCTTC
TRBJ2-1	TRBV5-1	NA	TRBD2	CASSHWTSENNEQFF	TGCGCCAGCAGCCATTGGACTAGCGAGAACAATGAGCAGTTCTTC
TRBJ2-7	TRBV7-6	once	TRBD1	CASSYGTGGPYEQYF	TGTGCCAGCAGCTATGGGACAGGGGGACCCTACGAGCAGTACTTC
TRBJ1-6	TRBV15	NA	NA	CATSRDPLGGSPLHF	TGTGCCACCAGCAGAGATCCTCTGGGAGGCTCACCCCTCCACTTT
TRBJ1-5	TRBV4-1	once	NA	CASSQEGPLGNQPQHF	TGCGCCAGCAGCCAAGAGGGGCCTCTGGGGAATCAGCCCCAGCATTTT
TRBJ2-3	TRBV7-9	NA	TRBD1	CASSLNRGGTDTQYF	TGTGCCAGCAGCTTGAACAGGGGGGGCACAGATACGCAGTATTTT